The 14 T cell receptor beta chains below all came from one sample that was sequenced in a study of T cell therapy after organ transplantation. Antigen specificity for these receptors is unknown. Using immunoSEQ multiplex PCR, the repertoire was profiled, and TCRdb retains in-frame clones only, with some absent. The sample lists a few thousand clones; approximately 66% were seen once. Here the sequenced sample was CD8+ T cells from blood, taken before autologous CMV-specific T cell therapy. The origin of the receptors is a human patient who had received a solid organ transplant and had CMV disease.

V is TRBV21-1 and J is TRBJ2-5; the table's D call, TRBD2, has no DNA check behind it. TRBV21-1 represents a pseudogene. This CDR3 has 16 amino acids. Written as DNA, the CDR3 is TGTGCCAGCAGCAATGGAGGCTACACTTTCTCTGAGACCCAGTACTTC. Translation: CASSNGGYTFSETQYF.

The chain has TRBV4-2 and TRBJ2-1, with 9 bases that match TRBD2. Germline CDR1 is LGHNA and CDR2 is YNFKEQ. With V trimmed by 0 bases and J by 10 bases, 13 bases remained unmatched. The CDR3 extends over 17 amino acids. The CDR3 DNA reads TGTGCCAGCAGCCAAGATCTAAGACTAGCGGTAAATTTCGAGCAGTTCTTC. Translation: CASSQDLRLAVNFEQFF.

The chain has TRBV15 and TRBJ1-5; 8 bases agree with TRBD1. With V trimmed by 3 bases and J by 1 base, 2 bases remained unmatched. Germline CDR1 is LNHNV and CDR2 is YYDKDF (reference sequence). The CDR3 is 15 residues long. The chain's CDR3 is CATSRGQVSNQPQHF. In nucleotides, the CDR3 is TGTGCCACCAGCAGGGGACAGGTAAGCAATCAGCCCCAGCATTTT.

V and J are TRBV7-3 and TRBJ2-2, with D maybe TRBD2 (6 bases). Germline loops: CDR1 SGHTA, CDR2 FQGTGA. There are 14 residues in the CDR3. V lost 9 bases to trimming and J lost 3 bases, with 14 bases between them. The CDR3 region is CASQERAYTGELFF. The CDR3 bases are TGTGCCAGTCAGGAGCGGGCTTACACCGGGGAGCTGTTTTTT.

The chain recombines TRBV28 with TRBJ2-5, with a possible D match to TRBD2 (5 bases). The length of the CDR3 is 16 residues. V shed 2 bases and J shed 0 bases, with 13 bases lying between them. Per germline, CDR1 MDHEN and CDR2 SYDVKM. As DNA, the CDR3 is TGTGCCAGCAGTTTAACGGACTCCCTTTACCAAGAGACCCAGTACTTC. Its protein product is CASSLTDSLYQETQYF.

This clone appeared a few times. The CDR3 reads CASSLDGRLSYEQYF. CDR3 coding DNA: TGTGCCAGCAGCTTAGATGGACGCCTCTCCTACGAGCAGTACTTC. The rearrangement uses TRBV11-2 and TRBJ2-7; D unclear. Germline V gene sequence: CDR1 SGHAT, CDR2 FQNNGV. The CDR3 extends over 15 amino acids. The germline V and J ends were trimmed by 0 bases and 0 bases, with 9 bases remaining between them. The full variable domain, in which reference TRBV11-2 and TRBJ2-7 provide the parts outside the CDR3, is EAGVAQSPRYKIIEKRQSVAFWCNPISGHATLYWYQQILGQGPKLLIQFQNNGVVDDSQLPKDRFSAERLKGVDSTLKIQPAKLEDSAVYLCASSLDGRLSYEQYFGPGTRLTVT.

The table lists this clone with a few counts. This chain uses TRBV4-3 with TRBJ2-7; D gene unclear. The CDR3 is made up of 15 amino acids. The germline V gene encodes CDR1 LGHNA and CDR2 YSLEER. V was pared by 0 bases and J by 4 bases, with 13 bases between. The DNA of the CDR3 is TGCGCCAGCAGCCAAGATCCCTGGTTGGGGTACGAGCAGTACTTC. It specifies CASSQDPWLGYEQYF.

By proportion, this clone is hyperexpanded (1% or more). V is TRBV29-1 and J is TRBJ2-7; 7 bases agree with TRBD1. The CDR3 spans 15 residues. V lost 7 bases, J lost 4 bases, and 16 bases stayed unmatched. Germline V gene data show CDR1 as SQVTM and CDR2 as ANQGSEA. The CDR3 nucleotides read TGCAGCGCCGCCGTTCCGGGACAGTTTAGGTACGAGCAGTACTTC. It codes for CSAAVPGQFRYEQYF.

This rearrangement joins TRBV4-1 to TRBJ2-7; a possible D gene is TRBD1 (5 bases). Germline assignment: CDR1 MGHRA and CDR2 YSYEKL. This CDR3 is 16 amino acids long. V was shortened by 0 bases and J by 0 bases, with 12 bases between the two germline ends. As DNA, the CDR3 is TGCGCCAGCAGCCAAGATCAAAGGGGTCACTCCTACGAGCAGTACTTC. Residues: CASSQDQRGHSYEQYF.

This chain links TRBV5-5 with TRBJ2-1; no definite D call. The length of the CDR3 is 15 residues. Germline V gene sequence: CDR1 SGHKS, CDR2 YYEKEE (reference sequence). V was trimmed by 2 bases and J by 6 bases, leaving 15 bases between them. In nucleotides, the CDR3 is TGTGCCAGCAGCTTAAGGACCCAGCCATTCAATGAGCAGTTCTTC. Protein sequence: CASSLRTQPFNEQFF.

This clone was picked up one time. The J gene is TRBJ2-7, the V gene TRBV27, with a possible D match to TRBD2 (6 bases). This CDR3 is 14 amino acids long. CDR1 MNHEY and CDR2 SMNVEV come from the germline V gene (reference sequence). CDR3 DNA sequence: TGTGCAGCAACCGACGGACTACTTTCTCGGGAGCAGTACTTC. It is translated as CAATDGLLSREQYF.

Written as DNA, the CDR3 is TGTGCCAGCAGGGCTAGCAGATACGAGCAGTACTTC. Translation: CASRASRYEQYF. The chain employs TRBV6-1 and TRBJ2-7, with D perhaps matching TRBD2 (5 bases). CDR3 size: 12 residues. Trimming shortened V by 6 bases and J by 4 bases, and 10 bases separated the two germline ends. From germline, CDR1 is MNHNS and CDR2 SASEGT.

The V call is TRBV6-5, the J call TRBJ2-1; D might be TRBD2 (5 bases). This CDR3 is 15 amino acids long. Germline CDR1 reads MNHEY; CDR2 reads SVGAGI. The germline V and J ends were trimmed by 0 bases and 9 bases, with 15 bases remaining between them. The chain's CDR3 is CASSYSRERMGEQFF. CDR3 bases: TGTGCCAGCAGTTACTCGAGGGAGAGAATGGGTGAGCAGTTCTTC.

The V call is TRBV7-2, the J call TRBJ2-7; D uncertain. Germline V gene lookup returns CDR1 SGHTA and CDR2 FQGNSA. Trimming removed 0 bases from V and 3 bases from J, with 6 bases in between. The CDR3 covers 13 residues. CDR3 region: CASSLATLYEQYF. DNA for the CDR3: TGTGCCAGCAGCTTAGCGACTCTCTACGAGCAGTACTTC.